What follows is one TCR beta chain and its context. It lacks a known antigen. Base qualities are not provided; no much larger clone lies one nucleotide away. The sample comes from a study of T-cell reconstitution after alpha-beta-depleted transplantation in children (dated by TCRdb to the mid-2010s). Context from the whole study: Using TCR repertoire profiling, the study quantitatively followed how T-cell immune reconstitution unfolded in children after TCRalphabeta/CD19-depleted allogeneic hematopoietic cell transplantation.

Per the publication, the treatment or condition label means: allogeneic hematopoietic cell transplantation with graft depleted of TCRalphabeta T cells and CD19 B cells. Transplant recipients were children who received TCRalphabeta/CD19-depleted allogeneic hematopoietic cell grafts. The study at large found these results: The frequencies of hyperexpanded clones fell over the following months, and after one year, T-cell counts and TCRbeta diversity were mostly attributed to newly produced T cells. In some patients, high TCRbeta diversity at day 60 was attributed to recipient T cells and intrathymic progenitors that had survived conditioning. Apparently early alphabetaT-cell count recovery about two months after transplant reportedly relied on only several hundred rapidly expanded clones derived from non-depleted graft cells.

The library was generated by PCR. Sequenced on an Illumina HiSeq 2500. TCR libraries were prepared with molecular barcoding, using unique molecular identifiers to normalize TCRbeta repertoire quantification. TCRdb handled the public reads itself, with Q25 trimming in fastp and clone calling in MiXCR, and kept productive beta chains. Rows are combined by CDR3 protein, so each entry shows the most common genes and DNA. Counted in this sample were about 490,000 distinct CDR3 sequences; about 10% of them appeared once. 2% to 2.5% of the sample goes to the ten largest clones. The CDR1 and CDR2 encoded by the germline V gene are MGHDK and SYGVNS. Compared with germline, V lacks 3 bases and J lacks 1 base; bases without a gene match: 7. From its cysteine to its phenylalanine, the CDR3 spans 16 amino acids. Here the CDR3 DNA is all that survives: 48 bases in frame from base 1.

Here the sequenced sample was PBMCs, taken before TCRalphabeta/CD19-depleted stem cell transplant. This sequence originates from a child under 10 years old with inherited bone marrow failure, due to receive a stem cell transplant. The V and J genes are TRBV25-1 and TRBJ1-1; 8 central bases correspond to TRBD1. The CDR3 region reads CASSDSRQGWNTEAFF. Read as DNA, the sequence is TGTGCCAGCAGTGACTCCCGACAGGGGTGGAACACTGAAGCTTTCTTT.